Shown below are 32 T cell receptor beta chains from a single sample sequenced in a study of blood T cell repertoires in COVID-19. Clones were sequenced by immunoSEQ multiplex PCR, and TCRdb holds only the in-frame ones, with some missing. Altogether under 150,000 clones are present, 70% to 90% being singletons, with the ten largest covering roughly 2.2%. Sequencing used PBMCs or T cells enriched from blood (not recorded which). The source of these receptors is a woman in her 50s who had recovered from COVID-19.

The chain employs TRBV15 and TRBJ1-1; tentatively, D is TRBD1 (6 bases). CDR1 and CDR2 from the germline V gene are LNHNV and YYDKDF (reference sequence). CDR3 size: 15 residues. Deletions cut 0 bases from V and 0 bases from J, with 8 bases between. CDR3 amino acids: CATSRETGMNTEAFF. CDR3 nucleotide sequence: TGTGCCACCAGCAGAGAAACAGGGATGAACACTGAAGCTTTCTTT.

The rearrangement joins TRBV19 to TRBJ2-7; TRBD1 aligns across 7 bases. The CDR3 loop spans 13 amino acids. CDR1 is LNHDA, CDR2 SQIVND, per germline (reference sequence). Losses at the gene ends were 6 bases for V and 3 bases for J; bases not matched to a gene: 5. CDR3 in DNA: TGTGCCAGTAGAACGGGACAGAACTACGAGCAGTACTTC. This codes for CASRTGQNYEQYF.

J is TRBJ2-3 and V is TRBV27; maybe TRBD1 (5 bases). Trimming left V 5 bases short and J 1 base short, with 13 bases between. CDR1 is MNHEY and CDR2 is SMNVEV in the germline V gene (reference sequence). The CDR3 runs 15 residues. The CDR3 sequence is CASSNRGWGTDTQYF. CDR3 bases: TGTGCCAGCAGTAATAGGGGCTGGGGCACAGATACGCAGTATTTT.

The gene calls are TRBV10-2 and TRBJ1-4; D not certain. CDR1 and CDR2 from the germline V gene are WSHSY and SAAADI. CDR3 size: 13 residues. V lost 0 bases to trimming and J lost 11 bases, with 10 bases between them. CDR3 sequence (DNA): TGCGCCAGCAGTGAGTCGAACCTAGTGAAACTGTTTTTT. Encoded protein: CASSESNLVKLFF.

The chain is built from TRBV7-8 and TRBJ2-1; D remains unclear. V was trimmed by 1 base and J by 3 bases, leaving 13 bases between them. CDR1 SGHVS and CDR2 FQNEAQ come from the germline V gene. CDR3 size: 16 residues. The CDR3 sequence: CASSLGVTRRYNEQFF. The CDR3 DNA reads as TGTGCCAGCAGCTTAGGCGTGACAAGACGCTACAATGAGCAGTTCTTC.

This chain joins TRBV9 and TRBJ2-1; 8 bases are a match to TRBD2. The CDR3 extends over 16 amino acids. The J segment lost 0 bases and the V segment lost 0 bases, leaving 2 bases of the junction unmatched. CDR1 is SGDLS, CDR2 YYNGEE, per germline. CDR3 nucleotide sequence: TGTGCCAGCAGCGTAGAGCGGGGGTTCTCCTACAATGAGCAGTTCTTC. Its protein is CASSVERGFSYNEQFF.

This chain joins TRBV9 and TRBJ2-3; 9 bases match TRBD2. Germline CDR1 reads SGDLS; CDR2 reads YYNGEE. The length of the CDR3 is 16 residues. Trimming cost V 3 bases and J 3 bases; bases outside gene matches: 8. The CDR3 spells CASSGGGAKGTDTQYF. The CDR3 bases are TGTGCCAGCAGCGGCGGGGGGGCAAAGGGGACAGATACGCAGTATTTT.

CDR3 sequence (DNA): TGTGCCAGCAGTGAAGAAATAGGGGACACGAACACTGAAGCTTTCTTT. It encodes CASSEEIGDTNTEAFF. The V gene is TRBV2, the J gene TRBJ1-1; possible D gene TRBD1, 6 bases. Germline V gene sequence: CDR1 SNHLY, CDR2 FYNNEI. The ends were cut back, 1 base at V and 1 base at J, with 13 bases in the middle. CDR3 size: 16 residues. Using reference TRBV2 and TRBJ1-1 for the parts outside the CDR3, the full variable domain is EPEVTQTPSHQVTQMGQEVILRCVPISNHLYFYWYRQILGQKVEFLVSFYNNEISEKSEIFDDQFSVERPDGSNFTLKIRSTKLEDSAMYFCASSEEIGDTNTEAFFGQGTRLTVV.

DNA of the CDR3: TGTGCCAGCAGCTTTGACAGGGGGGGCTACGAGCAGTACTTC. Translation gives CASSFDRGGYEQYF. The rearrangement joins TRBV11-3 to TRBJ2-7; the match to TRBD1 covers 9 bases. The germline CDR1 and CDR2 sequences are SGHNT and YENEEA. Trimming took 3 bases from V and 3 from J; bases not matched to a gene: 3. This CDR3 region has 14 residues. The complete variable domain, with remaining parts taken from reference TRBV11-3 and TRBJ2-7, reads EAGVVQSPRYKIIEKKQPVAFWCNPISGHNTLYWYLQNLGQGPELLIRYENEEAVDDSQLPKDRFSAERLKGVDSTLKIQPAELGDSAVYLCASSFDRGGYEQYFGPGTRLTVT.

The V call is TRBV7-3, the J call TRBJ1-1; 9 nucleotides agree with TRBD1. V shed 5 bases, J shed 1 base, and the junction held 5 bases outside the gene matches. CDR1 SGHTA and CDR2 FQGTGA come from the germline V gene. The CDR3 extends over 15 amino acids. CDR3 loop: CASSPGQGTNTEAFF. The DNA for the CDR3 is TGTGCCAGCAGCCCCGGACAGGGGACGAACACTGAAGCTTTCTTT. The variable domain in full, with the rest retrieved from reference TRBV7-3 and TRBJ1-1, is GAGVSQTPSNKVTEKGKYVELRCDPISGHTALYWYRQSLGQGPEFLIYFQGTGAADDSGLPNDRFFAVRPEGSVSTLKIQRTERGDSAVYLCASSPGQGTNTEAFFGQGTRLTVV.

The rearrangement joins TRBV6-5 to TRBJ2-3; D unresolved. Germline V gene lookup returns CDR1 MNHEY and CDR2 SVGAGI. V was cut by 5 bases and J by 5 bases, with 11 bases left in between. CDR3 length: 13 residues. The CDR3 DNA sequence: TGTGCCAGCAGTACCAGTCCGGGAGATACGCAGTATTTT. It is translated as CASSTSPGDTQYF.

The chain employs TRBV4-3 and TRBJ1-6; 8 bases line up with TRBD1. Germline V CDR1 and CDR2: LGHNA, YSLEER. J was trimmed by 9 bases and V by 0 bases; bases with no gene match: 10. The CDR3 has 17 amino acids. The chain's CDR3 is CASSQDKGRGQGSPLHF. DNA for the CDR3: TGCGCCAGCAGCCAAGATAAGGGCAGGGGGCAGGGTTCACCCCTCCACTTT.

J is TRBJ1-3 and V is TRBV2; possible D gene TRBD1, 5 bases. The CDR3 length is 16 residues. CDR1 is SNHLY and CDR2 is FYNNEI in the germline V gene. V was pared by 1 base and J by 0 bases, with 10 bases between. The CDR3 DNA follows: TGTGCCAGCAGTGAAGGGGGGGGTAGCTCTGGAAACACCATATATTTT. Protein: CASSEGGGSSGNTIYF.

The V gene is TRBV2, the J gene TRBJ1-6; TRBD1 is a possible D gene (5 bases). V lost 3 bases to trimming and J lost 9 bases, with 6 bases between them. CDR1 and CDR2 from the germline V gene are SNHLY and FYNNEI. The CDR3 contains 12 residues. In DNA, the CDR3 is TGTGCCAGCAGTGATGACAGTTCACCCCTCCACTTT. It encodes CASSDDSSPLHF.

The CDR3 region is CASSVGLNSNQPQHF. CDR3 DNA sequence: TGTGCCAGCAGCGTAGGGCTGAATAGCAATCAGCCCCAGCATTTT. J is TRBJ1-5 and V is TRBV9; D is ambiguous. The germline V and J ends were trimmed by 0 bases and 0 bases, with 7 bases remaining between them. CDR3 length: 15 residues. Germline V gene sequence: CDR1 SGDLS, CDR2 YYNGEE.

The chain is built from TRBV27 and TRBJ1-1, with TRBD1 identical over 7 bases. This CDR3 is built from 13 residues. Germline CDR1 reads MNHEY; CDR2 reads SMNVEV (reference sequence). V dropped 9 bases and J dropped 2; count of bases not matched to a gene: 6. This chain's CDR3 is CASQTGLNTEAFF. CDR3 nucleotides: TGTGCCAGTCAGACAGGGCTTAACACTGAAGCTTTCTTT.

V and J are TRBV18 and TRBJ1-4; the D is unclear. Per the germline V gene, CDR1 is KGHSH and CDR2 is LQKENI. Trimming shortened V by 6 bases and J by 7 bases, and 18 bases separated the two germline ends. CDR3 length: 15 residues. The CDR3 region has the DNA TGTGCCAGCTCCCAAGACAATTGGATCGGTGAAAAACTGTTTTTT. Its protein product is CASSQDNWIGEKLFF.

CDR3 nucleotide sequence: TGTGCCAGCAGCGTCCAGGGGAGCACAGATACGCAGTATTTT. Its protein is CASSVQGSTDTQYF. The chain recombines TRBV9 with TRBJ2-3, with D perhaps matching TRBD1 (6 bases). The germline V gene encodes CDR1 SGDLS and CDR2 YYNGEE. The length of the CDR3 is 14 residues. V lost 2 bases and J lost 0, with 7 bases in between.

This chain uses TRBV7-6 with TRBJ1-1; tentatively, D is TRBD1 (5 bases). V lost 0 bases and J lost 5, with 13 bases in between. CDR3 length equals 15 residues. Germline CDR1 SGHVS, CDR2 FNYEAQ. The CDR3 protein is CASSLARGGTTEAFF. DNA of the CDR3: TGTGCCAGCAGCTTAGCTAGGGGAGGGACGACTGAAGCTTTCTTT.

The genes are TRBV10-2 and TRBJ1-5, with D tentatively TRBD1 (6 bases). The CDR3 spans 14 residues. Trimming removed 7 bases at V and 1 base at J, with 11 bases between. Per germline, CDR1 WSHSY and CDR2 SAAADI. In DNA, the CDR3 is TGCGCCAGCATGGGGGCCGGGAGCAATCAGCCCCAGCATTTT. This encodes CASMGAGSNQPQHF.

This chain connects TRBV19 to TRBJ2-3; 8 nucleotides line up with TRBD1. The junction had 4 bases not matched to a gene; V was cut back by 3 bases and J by 5 bases. The CDR3 loop spans 14 amino acids. Germline V lookup: CDR1 LNHDA, CDR2 SQIVND (reference sequence). CDR3 sequence: CASSINRGKDTQYF. CDR3 DNA: TGTGCCAGTAGTATCAACAGGGGGAAAGATACGCAGTATTTT.

The rearrangement uses TRBV6-1 and TRBJ2-1; TRBD2 aligns across 11 bases. The CDR3 loop spans 18 amino acids. CDR1 is MNHNS and CDR2 is SASEGT in the germline V gene. With 4 bases clipped from V and 10 bases from J, the junction kept 18 bases outside the gene matches. CDR3 region: CASSATSGGLPLFLEQFF. The DNA for the CDR3 is TGTGCCAGCAGTGCTACTAGCGGGGGCCTCCCCCTATTTCTGGAGCAGTTCTTC.

The V gene is TRBV27, the J gene TRBJ2-3, with D tentatively TRBD1 (5 bases). Germline-derived CDR1 and CDR2 are MNHEY and SMNVEV (reference sequence). This CDR3 region has 11 residues. Trimming took 6 bases from V and 6 from J, leaving 7 bases between them. CDR3 DNA: TGTGCCAGCAGCCCAGGGGATACGCAGTATTTT. Protein product: CASSPGDTQYF.

The chain couples TRBV4-3 to TRBJ2-7; a possible D gene is TRBD1 (5 bases). The CDR3 extends over 15 amino acids. Trimming pared 0 bases from V and 3 bases from J, leaving 12 bases between. Germline V gives CDR1 LGHNA, CDR2 YSLEER. This CDR3 reads CASSQDRQGSYEQYF. DNA of the CDR3: TGCGCCAGCAGCCAAGATAGGCAGGGAAGCTACGAGCAGTACTTC.

The V call is TRBV5-5, the J call TRBJ1-2; D not certain. This CDR3 spans 14 amino acids. With 4 bases removed from V and 6 bases from J, the gap between germline ends came to 16 bases. Germline V gene sequence: CDR1 SGHKS, CDR2 YYEKEE (reference sequence). The CDR3 region is CASSPGDRVHGYTF. The CDR3 DNA reads as TGTGCCAGCAGCCCCGGTGATCGGGTCCATGGCTACACCTTC.

J is TRBJ1-1 and V is TRBV6-5; D perhaps matches TRBD1 (6 bases). Germline assignment: CDR1 MNHEY and CDR2 SVGAGI. The CDR3 spans 14 residues. Trimming pared 5 bases from V and 1 base from J, leaving 11 bases between. CDR3 in amino acids: CASSTGGPNTEAFF. The CDR3 DNA sequence: TGTGCCAGCAGTACCGGGGGGCCGAACACTGAAGCTTTCTTT.

This clone was observed a few times. This rearrangement joins TRBV27 to TRBJ1-2; 9 bases align to TRBD1. The CDR3 loop spans 13 amino acids. J gave up 7 bases and V 4 bases, and 4 bases lay outside the gene matches. Germline-derived CDR1 and CDR2 are MNHEY and SMNVEV (reference sequence). CDR3 in amino acids: CASSYGQGFGYTF. The DNA of the CDR3 is TGTGCCAGCAGTTATGGACAGGGGTTTGGCTACACCTTC.

V and J are TRBV5-1 and TRBJ1-4; D is possibly TRBD1 (5 bases). The CDR3 is 15 residues long. CDR1 and CDR2 (germline): SGHRS, YFSETQ. V lost 0 bases and J 8 bases, leaving 14 bases between the germline ends. The CDR3 reads CASSLVLQGKEKLFF. For the CDR3, the DNA is TGCGCCAGCAGCTTGGTCTTGCAGGGCAAAGAAAAACTGTTTTTT.

The J gene is TRBJ1-3, the V gene TRBV4-3; D is uncertain. CDR3 length equals 16 residues. Germline V lookup: CDR1 LGHNA, CDR2 YSLEER. V lost 1 base and J 0 bases, leaving 10 bases between the germline ends. The CDR3 coding sequence is TGCGCCAGCAGCCAAGGAACAGTGAGCTCTGGAAACACCATATATTTT. Protein product: CASSQGTVSSGNTIYF.

The rearrangement joins TRBV30 to TRBJ1-1, with 9 bases fitting TRBD1. Per the germline V gene, CDR1 is GTSNPN and CDR2 is SVGIG (reference sequence). The CDR3 spans 14 residues. The trim removed 4 bases at V and 4 bases at J, leaving 7 bases unmatched. Here the CDR3 reads CAWNAGQGGTEAFF. CDR3 sequence (DNA): TGTGCCTGGAACGCGGGACAGGGTGGCACTGAAGCTTTCTTT.

V is TRBV5-6 and J is TRBJ2-1, with 9 bases identical to TRBD2. The junction had 6 bases not matched to a gene; V was cut back by 5 bases and J by 3 bases. Germline assignment: CDR1 SGHDT and CDR2 YYEEEE. The CDR3 spans 15 residues. The CDR3 coding sequence is TGTGCCAGCAGGCCTCTAGCGGGGTTCTACAATGAGCAGTTCTTC. Its translation is CASRPLAGFYNEQFF.

The V and J genes are TRBV5-1 and TRBJ2-5; possible D gene TRBD1, 7 bases. Trimming removed 4 bases at V and 4 bases at J, with 17 bases between. The CDR3 length is 15 residues. Germline-derived CDR1 and CDR2 are SGHRS and YFSETQ. CDR3 DNA sequence: TGCGCCAGCAGCCGGGCGGGGACAGCACCAGAGACCCAGTACTTC. As protein: CASSRAGTAPETQYF.